This T cell receptor beta chain was documented in a study of shared clonotypes between healthy human individuals. The CDR3 is 13 amino acids. The germline V gene has CDR1 SGHVS and CDR2 FNYEAQ. With 1 base removed from V and 4 bases from J, the gap between germline ends came to 5 bases. Measured with immunoSEQ multiplex PCR; TCRdb has only the in-frame clones, and not every one. Among fewer than 600,000 clones listed, around three quarters were seen once. This TCR derives from a woman aged 40 to 55 in good health. Some clones in this sample may be carry-over from other donors' samples. The genes are TRBV7-6 and TRBJ2-1; D is uncertain. What was sequenced was PBMCs. The CDR3 loop reads CASSLDTYNEQFF. The CDR3 DNA reads TGTGCCAGCAGCTTAGATACTTACAATGAGCAGTTCTTC.